These 32 T cell receptor beta chains came from one sample sequenced in a study of post-analysis software for immune sequencing data. Researchers reported that TCR beta cDNA libraries carried unique molecular identifiers. TCRdb re-called the PCR reads with MiXCR, one entry per CDR3 protein. The data hold about 540,000 distinct CDR3 sequences, with under 40% observed a single time. No antigen has been assigned to these receptors. Study-wide results and caveats: Controls had lower frequencies than patients of roughly five TRBV segments, which included TRBV5-6, TRBV5-1 and TRBV20-1.

The sequencing sample was made of blood. The receptors come from a girl aged 2-17 years with multiple sclerosis.

The J gene is TRBJ2-1, the V gene TRBV15; 10 nucleotides align to TRBD2. This CDR3 comprises 17 residues. CDR1 is LNHNV and CDR2 is YYDKDF in the germline V gene (reference sequence). J was trimmed by 8 bases and V by 2 bases; bases with no gene match: 12. CDR3 coding DNA: TGTGCCACCAGCAGACCTCTAGCGGGGGCCTCTGCCCATGAGCAGTTCTTC. It yields the protein CATSRPLAGASAHEQFF.

This clonotype appeared a few times. The chain recombines TRBV4-2 with TRBJ1-2; D is possibly TRBD1 (6 bases). The V end lost 5 bases, the J end lost 3 bases, and 16 bases lay between the germline ends. Looked up from germline, CDR1 is LGHNA and CDR2 is YNFKEQ. There are 15 residues in the CDR3. The CDR3 nucleotides read TGTGCCAGCAGCGAGGATTTTGGGGGCCACTATGGCTACACCTTC. Its translation is CASSEDFGGHYGYTF.

The rearrangement joins TRBV28 to TRBJ2-1, with D perhaps being TRBD1 or TRBD2 (6 bases each). With 1 base removed from V and 0 bases from J, the gap between germline ends came to 13 bases. This CDR3 comprises 17 residues. Germline CDR1 is MDHEN and CDR2 is SYDVKM. The CDR3 bases are TGTGCCAGCAGTTTATACCCTCGGGGGCTCTCCTACAATGAGCAGTTCTTC. It encodes CASSLYPRGLSYNEQFF.

CDR3 bases: TGTGCCAGCAGTGAAGTACAGGCCCTCAATCAGCCCCAGCATTTT. This encodes CASSEVQALNQPQHF. The V gene is TRBV6-1, the J gene TRBJ1-5; TRBD1 is a possible D gene (5 bases). Looked up from germline, CDR1 is MNHNS and CDR2 is SASEGT. V was cut by 1 base and J by 3 bases, with 10 bases left in between. This CDR3 has 15 amino acids.

Concerning this clonotype: Just one base apart from a much larger clone, this may be a read error. This chain uses TRBV15 with TRBJ1-1; D is unclear. Deletions cut 5 bases from V and 10 bases from J, with 14 bases between. This CDR3 comprises 12 residues. Germline V lookup: CDR1 LNHNV, CDR2 YYDKDF (reference sequence). The CDR3 bases are TGTGCCACCAGCGGTGACATTCCTGGAGCTTTCTTT. This encodes CATSGDIPGAFF.

The V and J genes are TRBV29-1 and TRBJ2-3; 10 nucleotides align to TRBD2. The V and J ends lost 4 bases and 4 bases, in that order; junction bases with no gene match: 8. CDR3 length equals 15 residues. Germline V gives CDR1 SQVTM, CDR2 ANQGSEA. The CDR3 here is CSVGRLAGEPDTQYF. As DNA, the CDR3 is TGCAGCGTTGGACGGCTAGCGGGGGAGCCAGATACGCAGTATTTT.

This rearrangement joins TRBV7-9 to TRBJ1-2, with D perhaps TRBD1 (5 bases). CDR1 is SEHNR, CDR2 FQNEAQ, per germline (reference sequence). This CDR3 is 17 amino acids long. V lost 3 bases, J lost 0 bases, and 17 bases lay in between. The CDR3: CASSFFARDQANYGYTF. In nucleotides, the CDR3 is TGTGCCAGCAGCTTCTTTGCACGGGACCAAGCTAACTATGGCTACACCTTC.

This clonotype was detected only a few times. The chain employs TRBV5-1 and TRBJ2-7; the D is unclear. V lost 0 bases and J lost 0, with 13 bases in between. The CDR3 is 16 amino acids. The germline V gene has CDR1 SGHRS and CDR2 YFSETQ. The CDR3 spells CASSLGSRPSSYEQYF. The CDR3 bases are TGCGCCAGCAGCTTGGGGTCCAGGCCGAGCTCCTACGAGCAGTACTTC.

This sequence joins TRBV5-1 and TRBJ1-6; 8 nucleotides line up with TRBD1. V trimming: 1 base; J trimming: 6 bases; junction bases outside the gene matches: 9. The CDR3 is made up of 17 amino acids. Germline V gene sequence: CDR1 SGHRS, CDR2 YFSETQ. The CDR3 sequence: CASSLSGQGALNSPLHF. As DNA, the CDR3 is TGCGCCAGCAGCTTGTCAGGGCAGGGGGCGCTTAATTCACCCCTCCACTTT. The variable domain in full, with the rest retrieved from reference TRBV5-1 and TRBJ1-6, is KAGVTQTPRYLIKTRGQQVTLSCSPISGHRSVSWYQQTPGQGLQFLFEYFSETQRNKGNFPGRFSGRQFSNSRSEMNVSTLELGDSALYLCASSLSGQGALNSPLHFGNGTRLTVT.

V gene TRBV19 combines with J gene TRBJ1-5; D possibly corresponds to TRBD1 (6 bases). V lost 2 bases, J lost 9 bases, and 17 bases lay in between. This CDR3 has 15 residues. The V gene's germline CDR1 is LNHDA and CDR2 SQIVND (reference sequence). The CDR3 loop reads CASSISTGYSWPQHF. The CDR3 nucleotides are TGTGCCAGTAGTATATCCACAGGGTACTCTTGGCCCCAGCATTTT.

This chain links TRBV20-1 with TRBJ1-1; a weak D match, TRBD1 (6 bases). The ends were cut back, 5 bases at V and 2 bases at J, with 15 bases in the middle. The CDR3 totals 14 residues. Germline CDR1 is DFQATT and CDR2 is SNEGSKA (reference sequence). For the CDR3, the DNA is TGCAGTGCTCACATGGGGGGGGCCAACACTGAAGCTTTCTTT. It is translated as CSAHMGGANTEAFF.

The J gene is TRBJ2-7, the V gene TRBV2; 7 bases agree with TRBD1. The germline gives CDR1 SNHLY, CDR2 FYNNEI. This CDR3 comprises 16 residues. V shed 3 bases, J shed 1 base, and the junction held 9 bases outside the gene matches. The CDR3 spells CASSEDPGQISYEQYF. In nucleotides, the CDR3 is TGTGCCAGCAGTGAGGACCCGGGACAGATTTCCTACGAGCAGTACTTC.

The gene calls are TRBV9 and TRBJ1-1; 8 bases are a match to TRBD1. CDR3 length: 16 amino acids. V lost 4 bases to trimming and J lost 2 bases; unmatched junction nucleotides: 10. Germline V CDR1 and CDR2: SGDLS, YYNGEE. In DNA form, the CDR3 reads TGTGCCAGCAGCCCAGACAGGGGAGCATTTAACACTGAAGCTTTCTTT. This sequence encodes CASSPDRGAFNTEAFF.

V usage is TRBV6-4 and J usage is TRBJ1-5, with a tentative D call TRBD1 (5 bases). Germline values: CDR1 MRHNA, CDR2 SNTAGT. V was pared by 4 bases and J by 3 bases, with 19 bases between. This CDR3 is built from 17 residues. This chain's CDR3 is CASSASPGGVINQPQHF. The CDR3 DNA follows: TGTGCCAGCAGTGCCTCGCCGGGGGGGGTCATCAATCAGCCCCAGCATTTT.

V usage is TRBV29-1 and J usage is TRBJ2-3; TRBD2 aligns across 11 bases. Trimming took 6 bases from V and 0 from J; bases not matched to a gene: 11. The CDR3 is made up of 17 amino acids. Germline V gene data show CDR1 as SQVTM and CDR2 as ANQGSEA. The CDR3 coding sequence is TGCAGCGTCCTGGGGGTGACTAGCGGGGAGAGCACAGATACGCAGTATTTT. Amino acids: CSVLGVTSGESTDTQYF.

In regard to this clonotype: A read error may produce the germline difference seen at one junction end. The rearrangement links TRBV5-1 to TRBJ1-5, with TRBD1 matching over 7 bases. Germline V gene lookup returns CDR1 SGHRS and CDR2 YFSETQ. This CDR3 contains 17 residues. The CDR3 nucleotides read TGCGCCGGCAGCTTGGAAGGGGGCCCTTATAGCAATCAGCCCCAGCATTTT. Translation: CAGSLEGGPYSNQPQHF.

This clonotype came up many times. This rearrangement joins TRBV20-1 to TRBJ2-1, with D hard to call. The CDR3 is 14 amino acids. Germline CDR1 and CDR2: DFQATT and SNEGSKA (reference sequence). V was trimmed by 5 bases and J by 5 bases, leaving 16 bases between them. The CDR3 reads CSAPGDSGDNEQFF. As DNA, the CDR3 is TGCAGTGCTCCTGGAGACTCAGGCGACAATGAGCAGTTCTTC.

The chain uses TRBV20-1 and TRBJ2-5; tentatively, D is TRBD1 or TRBD2 (6 bases each). Trimming took off 1 base at V and 5 bases at J, with 17 bases between the two ends. Per the germline V gene, CDR1 is DFQATT and CDR2 is SNEGSKA (reference sequence). This CDR3 is 15 amino acids long. The CDR3 region is CSARGARGVGETQYF. CDR3 coding DNA: TGCAGTGCTAGAGGGGCTAGGGGGGTAGGGGAGACCCAGTACTTC.

Points on this clonotype: This may stem from a read error, because a much larger clone lies one nucleotide away. J is TRBJ2-1 and V is TRBV7-9; D is uncertain. The CDR3 is 11 amino acids. Germline V gives CDR1 SEHNR, CDR2 FQNEAQ (reference sequence). The CDR3 spells CSSSSQNEQFF. CDR3 bases: TGTTCCAGCAGCAGCCAAAATGAGCAGTTCTTC.

The table lists this clonotype with a few counts. This chain connects TRBV7-7 to TRBJ2-5; D assignment may be TRBD1 or TRBD2 (5 bases each). This CDR3 is 11 amino acids long. Germline lookup yields CDR1 SSHAT and CDR2 FNYEAQ (reference sequence). The CDR3 protein is CASAGLETQYF. CDR3 coding DNA: TGTGCTAGCGCAGGGCTAGAGACCCAGTACTTC.

This sequence joins TRBV5-1 and TRBJ2-3; unclear D gene. Trimming left V 0 bases short and J 0 bases short, with 14 bases between. Germline V gene data show CDR1 as SGHRS and CDR2 as YFSETQ. The CDR3 is 17 residues long. The CDR3 here is CASSLVAGGVSTDTQYF. The CDR3 DNA reads as TGCGCCAGCAGCTTGGTGGCAGGCGGAGTTAGCACAGATACGCAGTATTTT.

Worth noting for this clonotype: The junction and the germline gene differ at one end; a read error may be behind it. The chain's CDR3 is CAGSSVYEQYF. The CDR3 DNA reads as TGCGCCGGCAGCTCGGTGTACGAGCAGTACTTC. The V gene is TRBV5-1, the J gene TRBJ2-7; no clear D. The CDR3 extends over 11 amino acids. Germline CDR1 SGHRS, CDR2 YFSETQ.

This clonotype appeared a few times. The J gene is TRBJ1-2, the V gene TRBV5-5, with a tentative D call TRBD1 (6 bases). Germline CDR1 reads SGHKS; CDR2 reads YYEKEE (reference sequence). The CDR3 consists of 14 residues. Trimming removed 5 bases from V and 0 bases from J, with 11 bases in between. The CDR3 sequence: CASRSRTANYGYTF. In DNA, the CDR3 is TGTGCCAGCAGGAGCAGGACAGCTAACTATGGCTACACCTTC.

This clonotype has more than one count but fewer than ten. This chain joins TRBV7-3 and TRBJ2-6; no clear D gene. Trimming shortened V by 5 bases and J by 6 bases, and 14 bases separated the two germline ends. Germline CDR1 reads SGHTA; CDR2 reads FQGTGA. This CDR3 contains 15 residues. The CDR3 sequence: CASSRSPLEANVLTF. The CDR3 DNA follows: TGTGCCAGCAGCCGTAGTCCCTTGGAGGCCAACGTCCTGACTTTC.

This clonotype was recorded a few times. The chain has TRBV10-3 and TRBJ2-2; TRBD2 matches at 9 bases. Trimming at V came to 3 bases and at J to 7 bases, leaving 9 bases not matched to a gene. This CDR3 is 16 amino acids long. Per germline, CDR1 ENHRY and CDR2 SYGVKD. The CDR3 DNA reads as TGTGCCATCAGTGAAATCTCGGCTAGCGGGGACGGGGAGCTGTTTTTT. It encodes CAISEISASGDGELFF.

Of note for this clonotype: An end of the junction differs from the germline gene, which may be a read error. The chain combines TRBV4-2 with TRBJ2-4; tentatively, D is TRBD1 (5 bases). The CDR3 covers 16 residues. Germline loops: CDR1 LGHNA, CDR2 YNFKEQ. The CDR3 nucleotides read TGTGCCAGCAGCCAAGTGGGGCAGTTAGCCAAAAACATTCGGTACTTC. It specifies CASSQVGQLAKNIRYF.

The chain carries TRBV6-5 and TRBJ2-3, with D perhaps TRBD1 (6 bases). The CDR3 has 16 amino acids. The ends were cut back, 2 bases at V and 3 bases at J, with 15 bases in the middle. Germline V CDR1 and CDR2: MNHEY, SVGAGI. CDR3 amino acids: CASSYGQGRLTDTQYF. The CDR3 nucleotides are TGTGCCAGCAGTTACGGTCAGGGGCGGCTAACAGATACGCAGTATTTT.

This clonotype occurred a few times. This chain links TRBV5-1 with TRBJ2-7; weak D call: TRBD2 (5 bases). The CDR3 runs 14 residues. CDR1 SGHRS and CDR2 YFSETQ come from the germline V gene. V was trimmed by 7 bases and J by 6 bases, leaving 20 bases between them. CDR3 in amino acids: CASGSEARAREQYF. CDR3 in DNA: TGCGCCAGCGGTTCGGAGGCTAGGGCTCGCGAGCAGTACTTC.

The V and J genes are TRBV6-2 or TRBV6-3 and TRBJ2-1; 12 nucleotides match TRBD2. The trim removed 6 bases at V and 4 bases at J, leaving 4 bases unmatched. Germline lookup yields CDR1 MNHEY and CDR2 SVGEGT. This CDR3 region has 15 residues. This CDR3 reads CASRLAGGGYNEQFF. The CDR3 coding sequence is TGTGCCAGCAGACTAGCGGGGGGCGGGTACAATGAGCAGTTCTTC.

This rearrangement joins TRBV25-1 to TRBJ1-1; TRBD1 aligns across 8 bases. The length of the CDR3 is 12 residues. Germline CDR1 and CDR2: MGHDK and SYGVNS. Losses at the gene ends were 4 bases for V and 8 bases for J; bases not matched to a gene: 3. CDR3 in DNA: TGTGCCAGCAGTGGGGACAGGTTCGAAGCTTTCTTT. It is translated as CASSGDRFEAFF.

This clonotype was seen more than once but under ten times. The rearrangement links TRBV20-1 to TRBJ2-4, with a tentative D call TRBD2 (7 bases). The CDR3 has 22 residues. Trimming left V 0 bases short and J 0 bases short, with 30 bases between. Looked up from germline, CDR1 is DFQATT and CDR2 is SNEGSKA (reference sequence). Here the CDR3 reads CSARDTPRGRESVLLAKNIQYF. The CDR3 region has the DNA TGCAGTGCTAGAGATACCCCAAGGGGGAGGGAAAGTGTCTTACTAGCCAAAAACATTCAGTACTTC.

The table lists this clonotype with a few counts. V usage is TRBV4-1 and J usage is TRBJ2-5, with 11 nucleotides matching TRBD2. The germline V gene has CDR1 MGHRA and CDR2 YSYEKL. After removal of 1 base from V and 1 base from J, the junction contained 5 bases not matched to a gene. CDR3 length equals 17 residues. CDR3 region: CASSQGTSGGFQETQYF. CDR3 nucleotide sequence: TGCGCCAGCAGCCAAGGTACTAGCGGGGGCTTCCAAGAGACCCAGTACTTC.